The 2 T cell receptor beta chains below were found in one sample sequenced in a study of blood T cell repertoires in COVID-19 (dated by TCRdb to the early 2020s). The library was generated by the immunoSEQ multiplex PCR assay. TCRdb carries this immuneACCESS record with in-frame sequences only. Its versions omit some clonotypes, under half of them owing to an unresolved V gene in the studies checked, with the rest unexplained. The sample profile shows approximately 63,000 clones; roughly three quarters of them were found once. Of the sample, 5.5% is held by the ten largest clones. The sample taken for sequencing was peripheral blood. These TCRs come from a woman in her seventies with acute or convalescent COVID-19.

The V and J genes are TRBV7-9 and TRBJ2-3; the match to TRBD1 covers 9 bases. CDR1 is SEHNR, CDR2 FQNEAQ, per germline (reference sequence). This CDR3 spans 14 amino acids. Trimming removed 1 base from V and 4 bases from J; junction bases left unmatched: 0. DNA for the CDR3: TGTGCCAGCAGCTTAGGACAGGGGGCAGATACGCAGTATTTT. This encodes CASSLGQGADTQYF.

The gene calls are TRBV11-3 and TRBJ2-3; 9 bases line up with TRBD2. Germline lookup yields CDR1 SGHNT and CDR2 YENEEA. This CDR3 contains 15 residues. V was pared by 2 bases and J by 11 bases, with 11 bases of the junction left unmatched. The CDR3 region is CASSLRSFGAGGQYF. CDR3 in DNA: TGTGCCAGCAGCTTAAGGTCTTTCGGAGCGGGGGGGCAGTATTTT.